This T cell receptor (beta chain) was observed in a study of control samples from healthy donors and cancer patients. Assay: immunoSEQ multiplex PCR; the TCRdb copy retains only in-frame clones and omits some. The sample gives about 140,000 clones, under 95% of which show up once; approximately 7.2% is in the top ten. The V gene's germline CDR1 is SGHRS and CDR2 YFSETQ. V lost 2 bases to trimming and J lost 2 bases, with 11 bases between them. The CDR3 contains 15 residues. The TCR sequence derives from a man aged 18-30 years in good health. Sequencing was performed on blood. The J gene is TRBJ2-1, the V gene TRBV5-1; D may be TRBD2 (6 bases). This CDR3 is CASSFGRGPYNEQFF. The DNA for the CDR3 is TGCGCCAGCAGCTTTGGGCGGGGACCCTACAATGAGCAGTTCTTC.